The entry below gives a single TCR beta chain sequence along with its context. These data are taken from a study of cytomegalovirus exposure and HLA in healthy donors. Germline values: CDR1 MNHEY, CDR2 SVGAGI. The CDR3 is made up of 12 amino acids. V was pared by 6 bases and J by 3 bases, with 9 bases between. Primers for the PCR totalled 60 Vbeta and 13 Jbeta. Original processing methods: It was a later analysis that counted about 80 million unique TCR beta chains, of which some 12 million were shared. Profiling relied on immunoSEQ multiplex PCR, and the TCRdb table lists in-frame clones only, not all of them. The DNA gave D and trimming, while V, J and clone size come from that table. Here the sample spans about 200,000 clones, around nine tenths being singletons.

The sequencing sample was made of PBMCs. The source of this sequence is a woman in her 30s in good health and CMV-seronegative. The genes are TRBV6-5 and TRBJ2-7; D perhaps matches TRBD2 (5 bases). DNA for the CDR3: TGTGCCAGCAGAGGACTTTACTACGAGCAGTACTTC. Its protein is CASRGLYYEQYF.